This TCR beta chain appears in the sequencing data of a study of T cell responses to AZD1222 COVID-19 vaccine. Here immunoSEQ multiplex PCR was the method, and the copy in TCRdb shows in-frame clones only, minus some. The sample consists of 98,000 or so clones, over 90% of them appearing once. This CDR3 region has 10 residues. CDR1 and CDR2 from the germline V gene are SQVTM and ANQGSEA. Deletions cut 2 bases from V and 7 bases from J, with 5 bases between. This TCR was sampled from an adult in good health. The chain couples TRBV29-1 to TRBJ1-1, with D unclear. The material was peripheral blood, obtained on day 0 of AZD1222 vaccination. The CDR3 nucleotides are TGCAGCGTTGAAACCTATGAAGCTTTCTTT. Translating it yields CSVETYEAFF.